This record looks at one T cell receptor beta chain sequence and its context. The data originate from a study of shared clonotypes between healthy human individuals. Generated by immunoSEQ multiplex PCR, the TCRdb table keeps only in-frame clones and is missing some. The sample consists of about 870,000 clones, about 91% of them appearing once. Looked up from germline, CDR1 is SGDLS and CDR2 is YYNGEE. Losses at the gene ends were 3 bases for V and 4 bases for J; bases not matched to a gene: 1. The CDR3 has 14 residues. Positively selected for CCR7, the CD45RO-negative cells used as naive CD8 cells excluded terminally differentiated effector memory CD45RA+ cells.

This sequence originates from a man aged 25-40 years in good health. The genes are TRBV9 and TRBJ2-5, with 12 bases fitting TRBD2. Sequences were obtained from naive CD8+ T cells sorted from blood. CDR3 residues: CASSETSGRETQYF. DNA for the CDR3: TGTGCCAGCAGCGAGACTAGCGGGAGAGAGACCCAGTACTTC.